There are a few counts of the clone carrying this T cell receptor (beta chain). The antigen is not known. During its preparation, the TCRbeta library received unique molecular identifiers. In TCRdb, the PCR reads were re-called with MiXCR into one record per CDR3 protein. The sample includes about 200,000 distinct CDR3 sequences, approximately 6.9% of them seen just once. The record originates from a study of T-cell reconstitution after alpha-beta-depleted transplantation in children. General study points: Several hundred expanded graft clones reportedly supplied alpha-beta T cells about two months after transplant.

The source is a boy under 10 years old with acute lymphoblastic leukemia, due to receive a stem cell transplant. The source material was PBMCs, sampled before TCRalphabeta/CD19-depleted stem cell transplant.

Here the CDR3 DNA reads TGCAGTGCTAGTAGCGTATACTCCTACAATGAGCAGTTCTTC. It encodes CSASSVYSYNEQFF. The V and J genes are TRBV20-1 and TRBJ2-1; weak D call: TRBD2 (5 bases). Trimming took 3 bases from V and 0 from J, leaving 9 bases between them. The germline gives CDR1 DFQATT, CDR2 SNEGSKA (reference sequence). The CDR3 is 14 amino acids.